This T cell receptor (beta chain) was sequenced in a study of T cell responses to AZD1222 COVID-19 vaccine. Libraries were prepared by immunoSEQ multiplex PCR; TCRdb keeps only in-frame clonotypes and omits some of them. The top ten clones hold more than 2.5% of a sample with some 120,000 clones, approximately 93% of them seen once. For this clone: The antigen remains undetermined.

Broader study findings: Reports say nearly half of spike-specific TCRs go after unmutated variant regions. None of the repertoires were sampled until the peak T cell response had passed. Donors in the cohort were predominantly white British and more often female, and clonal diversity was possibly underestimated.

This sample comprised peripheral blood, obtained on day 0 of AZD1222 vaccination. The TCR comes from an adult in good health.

The CDR3 DNA reads TGTGCCAGCAGTTTAAACGACTATTACACCGGGGAGCTGTTTTTT. Translating it yields CASSLNDYYTGELFF. The chain employs TRBV28 and TRBJ2-2; possibly TRBD2 for D (5 bases). The CDR3 covers 15 residues. V lost 2 bases to trimming and J lost 3 bases, with 10 bases between them. The germline V gene has CDR1 MDHEN and CDR2 SYDVKM.